This T cell receptor (beta chain) appears in the sequencing data of a study of cytomegalovirus exposure and HLA in healthy donors. Study-wide background: The same platform as the approximately 700 first-cohort repertoires was used for the 120 validation repertoires, a later analysis reported.

J gave up 6 bases and V 2 bases, and 5 bases lay outside the gene matches. The CDR3 is made up of 15 amino acids. Germline CDR1 reads MNHNS; CDR2 reads SASEGT. The method was immunoSEQ multiplex PCR; TCRdb's version includes in-frame clones alone and lacks a portion of them. The sample yields 330,000 or so clones, 80% to 90% seen once. Study-wide results and limits: Rare TCR sequences predominated, though certain public TCRs were found in many donors. Reportedly, diagnosis of cytomegalovirus status by the classifier showed high specificity and sensitivity. Overall, some 160 TCR beta chains were annotated as cytomegalovirus-associated.

Comments on this clone: Its antigen is as yet unknown.

The source material was PBMCs. This sequence joins TRBV6-1 and TRBJ2-1; 9 bases map to TRBD1. The TCR comes from a young woman in good health and CMV-seronegative. The CDR3 loop reads CASSERGTGFNEQFF. The CDR3 DNA follows: TGTGCCAGCAGTGAACGTGGGACAGGGTTCAATGAGCAGTTCTTC.